This is a list of T cell receptor beta chains from one sample in a study of blood T cell repertoires in COVID-19. The repertoire was sequenced with immunoSEQ multiplex PCR; TCRdb's copy has only in-frame clones and lacks some. The data show around 400,000 clones, about 87% seen once. Material: peripheral blood. The receptors derive from a woman in her sixties or seventies with COVID-19, enrolled during active disease. Each CDR3 is given with its conserved first and last residue. A D gene is named only where the DNA matches it firmly. The size of a clone is reported for some rows only, either as once, few or many, or as a class for expanded clones.

d_gene: -
j_gene: TRBJ2-7
v_gene: TRBV29-1
abundance: -
CDR3aa: CSARGGGYEQYF
CDR3nt: TGCAGCGCACGAGGGGGGGGCTACGAGCAGTACTTC

d_gene: -
j_gene: TRBJ2-1
v_gene: TRBV10-3
abundance: -
CDR3aa: CAISPQDPSYNEQFF
CDR3nt: TGTGCCATCAGTCCACAGGACCCCTCCTACAATGAGCAGTTCTTC

d_gene: -
j_gene: TRBJ1-1
v_gene: TRBV19
abundance: few
CDR3aa: CASSDREGRTLNTEAFF
CDR3nt: TGTGCCAGCTCCGATCGGGAGGGACGCACCTTGAACACTGAAGCTTTCTTT

d_gene: -
j_gene: TRBJ1-4
v_gene: TRBV4-1
abundance: -
CDR3aa: CASSRSGEKLFF
CDR3nt: TGCGCCAGCAGTCGCAGTGGTGAAAAACTGTTTTTT

d_gene: TRBD1
j_gene: TRBJ1-2
v_gene: TRBV6-5
abundance: -
CDR3aa: CASSWGQGINYGYTF
CDR3nt: TGTGCCAGCAGTTGGGGACAGGGGATCAACTATGGCTACACCTTC

d_gene: TRBD2
j_gene: TRBJ2-1
v_gene: TRBV6-5
abundance: -
CDR3aa: CASTSSGGAYNEQFF
CDR3nt: TGTGCCAGCACCTCGAGCGGGGGGGCCTACAATGAGCAGTTCTTC

d_gene: -
j_gene: TRBJ2-3
v_gene: TRBV2
abundance: -
CDR3aa: CASSEGEDTQYF
CDR3nt: TGTGCCAGCAGTGAGGGAGAAGATACGCAGTATTTT

d_gene: -
j_gene: TRBJ1-2
v_gene: TRBV18
abundance: -
CDR3aa: CASSPNKESYGYTF
CDR3nt: TGTGCCAGCTCACCAAACAAGGAGTCCTATGGCTACACCTTC

d_gene: TRBD2
j_gene: TRBJ2-5
v_gene: TRBV29-1
abundance: -
CDR3aa: CSVAVAGSGETQYF
CDR3nt: TGCAGCGTTGCCGTAGCGGGGTCCGGAGAGACCCAGTACTTC

d_gene: -
j_gene: TRBJ2-7
v_gene: TRBV6-5
abundance: -
CDR3aa: CASSYGQSRSYEQYF
CDR3nt: TGTGCCAGCAGTTACGGGCAGTCGAGATCCTACGAGCAGTACTTC

d_gene: -
j_gene: TRBJ1-5
v_gene: TRBV9
abundance: -
CDR3aa: CASSVGENQPQHF
CDR3nt: TGTGCCAGCAGCGTAGGGGAGAATCAGCCCCAGCATTTT

d_gene: TRBD2
j_gene: TRBJ2-5
v_gene: TRBV5-6
abundance: -
CDR3aa: CASSLYPSGGGETQYF
CDR3nt: TGTGCCAGCAGCTTGTACCCTAGCGGGGGAGGAGAGACCCAGTACTTC

d_gene: TRBD1
j_gene: TRBJ1-5
v_gene: TRBV11-2
abundance: -
CDR3aa: CASSLTGGNQPQHF
CDR3nt: TGTGCCAGCAGCCTTACAGGGGGCAATCAGCCCCAGCATTTT

d_gene: -
j_gene: TRBJ2-7
v_gene: TRBV2
abundance: once
CDR3aa: CASSDGAGSYEQYF
CDR3nt: TGTGCCAGCAGTGATGGGGCAGGATCCTACGAGCAGTACTTC

d_gene: TRBD1
j_gene: TRBJ1-1
v_gene: TRBV19
abundance: -
CDR3aa: CASRGQTGLTEAFF
CDR3nt: TGTGCCAGTAGGGGACAGACAGGGCTGACTGAAGCTTTCTTT

d_gene: TRBD1
j_gene: TRBJ1-4
v_gene: TRBV5-8
abundance: once
CDR3aa: CASGITGARIPTNEKLFF
CDR3nt: TGTGCCAGCGGGATAACAGGGGCGAGAATACCAACTAATGAAAAACTGTTTTTT

d_gene: -
j_gene: TRBJ1-5
v_gene: TRBV6-6
abundance: few
CDR3aa: CASSRTEEPQHF
CDR3nt: TGTGCCAGCAGCCGGACAGAGGAGCCCCAGCATTTT

d_gene: -
j_gene: TRBJ1-1
v_gene: TRBV14
abundance: -
CDR3aa: CASSPKDFLSEAFF
CDR3nt: TGTGCCAGCAGCCCAAAGGACTTTCTTTCTGAAGCTTTCTTT

d_gene: -
j_gene: TRBJ1-2
v_gene: TRBV30
abundance: -
CDR3aa: CAWSVHIQGYTF
CDR3nt: TGTGCCTGGAGTGTACACATTCAGGGCTACACCTTC

d_gene: -
j_gene: TRBJ2-3
v_gene: TRBV6-5
abundance: once
CDR3aa: CASSRDRLDTQYF
CDR3nt: TGTGCCAGCAGCCGAGACAGGTTAGATACGCAGTATTTT

d_gene: TRBD1
j_gene: TRBJ1-2
v_gene: TRBV30
abundance: once
CDR3aa: CAWSPPGTGYGYTF
CDR3nt: TGTGCCTGGAGTCCCCCCGGGACAGGATATGGCTACACCTTC

d_gene: -
j_gene: TRBJ1-1
v_gene: TRBV6-6
abundance: -
CDR3aa: CASSYLTRMNTEAFF
CDR3nt: TGTGCCAGCAGTTACTTGACACGGATGAACACTGAAGCTTTCTTT

d_gene: TRBD2
j_gene: TRBJ2-5
v_gene: TRBV4-2
abundance: once
CDR3aa: CASSHQATTGTSGGGAQYF
CDR3nt: TGTGCCAGCAGCCATCAGGCAACAACCGGGACTAGCGGGGGGGGAGCCCAGTACTTC

d_gene: TRBD1
j_gene: TRBJ2-1
v_gene: TRBV24-1
abundance: -
CDR3aa: CATSGQRDSLNEQFF
CDR3nt: TGTGCCACCAGTGGCCAGAGGGACAGCCTAAATGAGCAGTTCTTC

d_gene: -
j_gene: TRBJ1-3
v_gene: TRBV18
abundance: -
CDR3aa: CASSPVAQGAGNTIYF
CDR3nt: TGTGCCAGCTCACCAGTAGCACAGGGAGCTGGAAACACCATATATTTT

d_gene: -
j_gene: TRBJ1-2
v_gene: TRBV5-5
abundance: -
CDR3aa: CASSLKSGATPYGYTF
CDR3nt: TGTGCCAGCAGCTTGAAGTCAGGGGCTACCCCCTATGGCTACACCTTC

d_gene: -
j_gene: TRBJ2-7
v_gene: TRBV19
abundance: -
CDR3aa: CASSSFAYEQYF
CDR3nt: TGTGCCAGTAGTTCGTTTGCCTACGAGCAGTACTTC

d_gene: TRBD2
j_gene: TRBJ2-2
v_gene: TRBV7-8
abundance: once
CDR3aa: CAIASGPTGELFF
CDR3nt: TGTGCCATTGCTAGCGGACCAACCGGGGAGCTGTTTTTT

d_gene: -
j_gene: TRBJ1-1
v_gene: TRBV5-4
abundance: -
CDR3aa: CASSSQGGNTEAFF
CDR3nt: TGTGCCAGCAGCTCACAGGGTGGGAACACTGAAGCTTTCTTT

d_gene: -
j_gene: TRBJ1-1
v_gene: TRBV2
abundance: -
CDR3aa: CASSDSLQGYTEAFF
CDR3nt: TGTGCCAGCAGTGATTCACTACAGGGCTACACTGAAGCTTTCTTT

d_gene: -
j_gene: TRBJ1-2
v_gene: TRBV7-9
abundance: -
CDR3aa: CASSFPGYGYTF
CDR3nt: TGTGCCAGCAGCTTCCCAGGCTATGGCTACACCTTC

d_gene: TRBD1
j_gene: TRBJ2-3
v_gene: TRBV2
abundance: few
CDR3aa: CASKDRGSADTQYF
CDR3nt: TGTGCCAGTAAGGACAGGGGCAGCGCAGATACGCAGTATTTT

d_gene: -
j_gene: TRBJ2-6
v_gene: TRBV15
abundance: -
CDR3aa: CATSRGASETISGANVLTF
CDR3nt: TGTGCCACCAGCAGAGGCGCTAGCGAGACAATATCTGGGGCCAACGTCCTGACTTTC

d_gene: -
j_gene: TRBJ1-2
v_gene: TRBV7-9
abundance: few
CDR3aa: CASSLAPGDYGYTF
CDR3nt: TGTGCCAGCAGCTTAGCGCCAGGGGACTATGGCTACACCTTC

d_gene: -
j_gene: TRBJ2-2
v_gene: TRBV30
abundance: -
CDR3aa: CAWSEGDDRWRGTGELFF
CDR3nt: TGTGCCTGGAGTGAAGGAGACGACCGGTGGAGGGGCACCGGGGAGCTGTTTTTT

d_gene: TRBD1
j_gene: TRBJ1-4
v_gene: TRBV5-1
abundance: -
CDR3aa: CASSLYGQGRYEKLFF
CDR3nt: TGCGCCAGCAGCTTATACGGACAGGGACGGTATGAAAAACTGTTTTTT